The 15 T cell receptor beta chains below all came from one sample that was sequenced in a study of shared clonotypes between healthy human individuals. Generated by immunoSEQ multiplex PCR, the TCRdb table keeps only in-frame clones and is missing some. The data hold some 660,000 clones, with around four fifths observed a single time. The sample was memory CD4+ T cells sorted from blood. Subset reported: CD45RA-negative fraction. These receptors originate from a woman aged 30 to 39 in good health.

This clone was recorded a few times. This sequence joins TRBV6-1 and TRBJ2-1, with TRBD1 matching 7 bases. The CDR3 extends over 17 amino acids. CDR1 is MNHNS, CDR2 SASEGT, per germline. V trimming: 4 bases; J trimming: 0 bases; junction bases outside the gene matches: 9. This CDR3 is CASSVTGTASSYNEQFF. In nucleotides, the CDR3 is TGTGCCAGCAGTGTAACCGGGACAGCGAGCTCCTACAATGAGCAGTTCTTC.

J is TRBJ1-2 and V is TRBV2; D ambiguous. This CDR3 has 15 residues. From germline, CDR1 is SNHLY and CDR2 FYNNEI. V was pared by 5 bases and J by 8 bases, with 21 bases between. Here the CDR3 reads CASSIPPVTYNGYTF. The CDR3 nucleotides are TGTGCCAGCAGTATTCCCCCGGTCACTTACAACGGCTACACCTTC.

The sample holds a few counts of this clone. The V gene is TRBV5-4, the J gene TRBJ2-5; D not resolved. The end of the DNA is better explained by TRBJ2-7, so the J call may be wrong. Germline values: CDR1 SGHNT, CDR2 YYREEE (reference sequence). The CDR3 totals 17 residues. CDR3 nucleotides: TGTGCCAGCAGCTTGGCACCAGATTTCTTCGGCTCCTACGAGCAGTACTTC. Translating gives CASSLAPDFFGSYEQYF.

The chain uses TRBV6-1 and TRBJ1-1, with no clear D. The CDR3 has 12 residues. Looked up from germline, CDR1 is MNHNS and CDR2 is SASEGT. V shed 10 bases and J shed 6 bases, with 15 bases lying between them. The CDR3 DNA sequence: TGTGCCATCTCGAGAAGATATCCTGAAGCTTTCTTT. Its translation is CAISRRYPEAFF.

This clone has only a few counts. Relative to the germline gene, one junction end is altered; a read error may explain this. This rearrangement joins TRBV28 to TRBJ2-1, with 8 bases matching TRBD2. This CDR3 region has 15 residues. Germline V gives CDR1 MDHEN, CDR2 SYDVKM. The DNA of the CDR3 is TGTGCCAGCAGCTCCAGCGGGAGCTCCCACAATGAGCAGTTCTTC. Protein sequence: CASSSSGSSHNEQFF.

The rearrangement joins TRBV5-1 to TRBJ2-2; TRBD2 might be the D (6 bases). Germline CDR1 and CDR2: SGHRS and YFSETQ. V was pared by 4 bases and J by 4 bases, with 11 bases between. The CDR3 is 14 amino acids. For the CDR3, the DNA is TGCGCCAGCAGCGGGGGGTCCTCCACCGGGGAGCTGTTTTTT. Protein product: CASSGGSSTGELFF.

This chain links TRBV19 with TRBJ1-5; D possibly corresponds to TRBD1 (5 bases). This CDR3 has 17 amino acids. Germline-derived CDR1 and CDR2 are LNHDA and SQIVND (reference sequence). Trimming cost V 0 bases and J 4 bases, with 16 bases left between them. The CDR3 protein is CASSIDHSQGGNQPQHF. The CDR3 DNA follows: TGTGCCAGTAGTATAGATCACTCCCAGGGTGGAAATCAGCCCCAGCATTTT.

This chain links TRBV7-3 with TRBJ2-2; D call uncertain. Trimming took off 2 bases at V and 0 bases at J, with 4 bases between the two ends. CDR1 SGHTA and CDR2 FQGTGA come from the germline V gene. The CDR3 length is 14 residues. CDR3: CASSLHTNTGELFF. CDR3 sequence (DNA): TGTGCCAGCAGCTTACACACGAACACCGGGGAGCTGTTTTTT.

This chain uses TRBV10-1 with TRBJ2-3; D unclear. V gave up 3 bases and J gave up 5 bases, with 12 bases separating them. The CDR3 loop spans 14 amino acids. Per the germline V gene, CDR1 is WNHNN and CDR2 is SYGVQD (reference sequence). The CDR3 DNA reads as TGCGCCAGCAGTGAAGGAAGGGCCTTAGATACGCAGTATTTT. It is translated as CASSEGRALDTQYF.

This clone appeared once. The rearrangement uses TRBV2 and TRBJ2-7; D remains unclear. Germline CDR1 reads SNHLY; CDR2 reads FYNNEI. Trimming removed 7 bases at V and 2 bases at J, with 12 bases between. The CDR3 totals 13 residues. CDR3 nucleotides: TGTGCCAGCAAAGTGGAGACAACCTACGAGCAGTACTTC. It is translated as CASKVETTYEQYF.

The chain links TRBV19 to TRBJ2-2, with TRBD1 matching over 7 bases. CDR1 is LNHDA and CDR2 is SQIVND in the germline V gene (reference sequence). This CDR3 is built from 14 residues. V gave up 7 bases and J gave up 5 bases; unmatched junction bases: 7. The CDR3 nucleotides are TGTGCCAGTACCATGACAGGGTGGACCGGGGAGCTGTTTTTT. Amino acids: CASTMTGWTGELFF.

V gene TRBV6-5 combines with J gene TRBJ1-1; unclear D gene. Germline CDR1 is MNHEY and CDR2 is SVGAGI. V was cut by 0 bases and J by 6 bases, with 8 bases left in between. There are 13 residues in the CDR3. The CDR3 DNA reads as TGTGCCAGCAGTTACTCGGAGGTCGCTGAAGCTTTCTTT. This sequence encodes CASSYSEVAEAFF.

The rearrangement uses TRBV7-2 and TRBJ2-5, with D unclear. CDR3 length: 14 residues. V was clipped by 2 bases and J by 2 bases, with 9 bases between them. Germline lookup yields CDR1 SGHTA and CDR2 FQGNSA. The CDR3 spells CASSLLVLQETQYF. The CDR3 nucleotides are TGTGCCAGCAGCTTATTAGTACTACAAGAGACCCAGTACTTC.

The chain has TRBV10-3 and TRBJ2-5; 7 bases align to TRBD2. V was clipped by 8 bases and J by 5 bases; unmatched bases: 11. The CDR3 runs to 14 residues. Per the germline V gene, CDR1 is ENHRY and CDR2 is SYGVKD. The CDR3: CAIGEGIGRETQYF. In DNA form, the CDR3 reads TGTGCCATCGGGGAGGGGATAGGGCGGGAGACCCAGTACTTC.

Here the CDR3 reads CAISVRRETEQYF. As DNA, the CDR3 is TGTGCCATCAGCGTCCGGCGCGAGACGGAGCAGTACTTC. The chain couples TRBV10-3 to TRBJ2-7; D gene ambiguous. From germline, CDR1 is ENHRY and CDR2 SYGVKD. V lost 6 bases and J 7 bases, leaving 16 bases between the germline ends. The CDR3 covers 13 residues.